Following are 10 T cell receptor beta chains from one sample sequenced in a study of blood T cell repertoires in COVID-19. TCRdb's table, derived via immunoSEQ multiplex PCR, lists solely in-frame clones and lacks some. The sample holds 200,000 to 300,000 clones; more than 65% are singletons and the top ten take approximately 2%. Sequenced material: peripheral blood. These receptors were collected from a man aged 35 to 55 who had recovered from COVID-19.

The chain joins TRBV12-3 or TRBV12-4 to TRBJ1-6; D might be TRBD1 (6 bases). The CDR3 covers 13 residues. V dropped 1 base and J dropped 10 bases, with 8 bases sitting between them. The CDR3 protein is CASSLDQGSPLHF. The CDR3 DNA sequence: TGTGCCAGCAGTTTAGACCAGGGGTCACCCCTCCACTTT.

The chain has TRBV9 and TRBJ2-1; possible D gene TRBD1, 5 bases. Trimming pared 0 bases from V and 8 bases from J, leaving 12 bases between. The CDR3 is 14 amino acids. Germline V gene sequence: CDR1 SGDLS, CDR2 YYNGEE. This CDR3 reads CASSVAQQAYEQFF. The CDR3 DNA follows: TGTGCCAGCAGCGTAGCTCAACAGGCCTATGAGCAGTTCTTC.

V and J are TRBV16 and TRBJ1-1; D is unresolved. Germline lookup yields CDR1 KGHSY and CDR2 FQNENV. The germline V and J ends were trimmed by 2 bases and 1 base, with 5 bases remaining between them. This CDR3 region has 13 residues. The CDR3 sequence is CASSQRENTEAFF. Written as DNA, the CDR3 is TGTGCCAGCAGCCAACGGGAGAACACTGAAGCTTTCTTT.

The CDR3 DNA is TGTGCCAGCAGCTCAGGACAGGGGCACACCTTC. Its translation: CASSSGQGHTF. The V gene is TRBV5-4, the J gene TRBJ1-2, with 9 bases that match TRBD1. With V trimmed by 3 bases and J by 12 bases, 3 bases remained unmatched. The CDR3 loop spans 11 amino acids. In germline, CDR1 is SGHNT, CDR2 YYREEE (reference sequence).

The chain uses TRBV6-5 and TRBJ2-1; the match to TRBD2 covers 12 bases. After removal of 6 bases from V and 4 bases from J, the junction contained 4 bases not matched to a gene. This CDR3 has 15 amino acids. CDR1 is MNHEY, CDR2 SVGAGI, per germline. Here the CDR3 DNA reads TGTGCCAGCAGATACGGACTAGCGGGATACAATGAGCAGTTCTTC. It is translated as CASRYGLAGYNEQFF.

The rearrangement joins TRBV27 to TRBJ1-5, with D tentatively TRBD1 (6 bases). CDR1 and CDR2 from the germline V gene are MNHEY and SMNVEV (reference sequence). V lost 5 bases and J lost 6, with 11 bases in between. The CDR3 is 13 residues long. CDR3 in amino acids: CASSPTQGQPQHF. CDR3 nucleotides: TGTGCCAGCAGTCCGACACAGGGTCAGCCCCAGCATTTT.

The genes are TRBV7-2 and TRBJ1-1; 7 positions agree with TRBD1. The germline CDR1 and CDR2 sequences are SGHTA and FQGNSA. The V gene end was trimmed by 5 bases and the J gene end by 1 base; junction bases not matched to a gene: 4. The CDR3 runs 14 residues. CDR3 DNA: TGTGCCAGCAGCCTGGGACAGCGGAACACTGAAGCTTTCTTT. Amino acid sequence: CASSLGQRNTEAFF.

The rearrangement joins TRBV11-3 to TRBJ1-1; the D is unclear. Germline CDR1 reads SGHNT; CDR2 reads YENEEA. The germline V and J ends were trimmed by 1 base and 3 bases, with 18 bases remaining between them. The CDR3 totals 17 residues. The CDR3 loop reads CASSLGTMRIPDTEAFF. CDR3 nucleotide sequence: TGTGCCAGCAGCTTAGGTACGATGCGCATCCCGGACACTGAAGCTTTCTTT.

V usage is TRBV3-1 (or the pseudogene TRBV3-2) and J usage is TRBJ1-2; maybe TRBD1 (5 bases). Looked up from germline, CDR1 is LGHDT and CDR2 is YNNKEL (reference sequence). V was clipped by 7 bases and J by 2 bases, with 14 bases between them. This CDR3 region has 14 residues. CDR3 DNA: TGTGCCAGCACCCGGGGGGGAGGCAACTATGGCTACACCTTC. It is translated as CASTRGGGNYGYTF.

This chain links TRBV10-3 with TRBJ2-7; 11 bases are shared with TRBD1. V trimming: 6 bases; J trimming: 4 bases; junction bases outside the gene matches: 2. The CDR3 has 13 amino acids. The germline gives CDR1 ENHRY, CDR2 SYGVKD. Here the CDR3 DNA reads TGTGCCATCAGGGGGACAGGGGGATACGAGCAGTACTTC. It codes for CAIRGTGGYEQYF.